The subject of this entry is one TCR beta chain. This sample is drawn from a study of blood T cell repertoires in COVID-19. Background on the study: Whether acute or convalescent, the COVID-19 samples came from the United States, Italy and Spain. PBMCs, B-cell-depleted T cells, or T cells were the source of the cDNA or gDNA that made up the material.

In the authors' methods: Amplified reference gene primers provided the basis for estimating nucleated cell counts. Using immunoSEQ multiplex PCR, the repertoire was profiled, and TCRdb retains in-frame clones only, with some absent. The DNA gave D and trimming, while V, J and clone size come from that table. The sample contains 150,000 to 200,000 clones, 65% to 85% of which appear only once. Trimming took off 2 bases at V and 6 bases at J, with 23 bases between the two ends. The germline V gene encodes CDR1 LGHDT and CDR2 YNNKEL (reference sequence). The length of the CDR3 is 18 residues. The TCR was taken from a woman in her thirties with acute or convalescent COVID-19. The sequenced sample was peripheral blood. V is TRBV3-1 (or the pseudogene TRBV3-2) and J is TRBJ1-5; D is unresolved. As DNA, the CDR3 is TGTGCCAGCAGCCAAAATCGGAGCGGGATGGGCGATGTTCAGCCCCAGCATTTT. This sequence encodes CASSQNRSGMGDVQPQHF.